The 24 T cell receptor beta chains below all came from one sample that was sequenced in a study of blood T cell repertoires in COVID-19. The data were produced by immunoSEQ multiplex PCR, yet TCRdb's version contains in-frame clones alone and is incomplete. The sample holds 100,000 or so clones, roughly 90% seen once. The sample comprised peripheral blood. The source of these receptors is a man aged 50-60 years with active COVID-19.

The V call is TRBV7-2, the J call TRBJ1-2; D gene uncertain. Trimming took off 5 bases at V and 8 bases at J, with 18 bases between the two ends. The CDR3 length is 14 residues. The germline gives CDR1 SGHTA, CDR2 FQGNSA. The CDR3 coding sequence is TGTGCCAGCAGCCCAAGGCACGGCCTGGAGGGCTACACCTTC. It specifies CASSPRHGLEGYTF.

V usage is TRBV4-2 and J usage is TRBJ1-4, with D perhaps TRBD1 (6 bases). V shed 1 base and J shed 0 bases, with 9 bases lying between them. From germline, CDR1 is LGHNA and CDR2 YNFKEQ. The CDR3 extends over 16 amino acids. CDR3: CASSQGRTATNEKLFF. The CDR3 DNA follows: TGTGCCAGCAGCCAAGGCCGGACAGCAACTAATGAAAAACTGTTTTTT.

In this sample, this clone turned up once. The chain joins TRBV5-6 to TRBJ1-5; 9 bases line up with TRBD1. The CDR3 is 15 amino acids. V lost 4 bases to trimming and J lost 3 bases; unmatched junction nucleotides: 5. CDR1 is SGHDT, CDR2 YYEEEE, per germline. CDR3: CASSTGQGINQPQHF. In DNA form, the CDR3 reads TGTGCCAGCAGCACGGGACAGGGAATCAATCAGCCCCAGCATTTT.

This clone was observed a single time. The DNA of the CDR3 is TGTGCCAGCAGAAACTTCTTGTACAATGAGCAGTTCTTC. Protein product: CASRNFLYNEQFF. The V call is TRBV2, the J call TRBJ2-1; D is unresolved. The CDR3 is 13 residues long. V was clipped by 6 bases and J by 4 bases, with 10 bases between them. Germline V gene sequence: CDR1 SNHLY, CDR2 FYNNEI.

J is TRBJ1-4 and V is TRBV5-4; perhaps TRBD1 as D (5 bases). Germline V gives CDR1 SGHNT, CDR2 YYREEE (reference sequence). Trimming removed 4 bases from V and 4 bases from J, with 11 bases in between. The CDR3 length is 14 residues. The CDR3 region has the DNA TGTGCCAGCAGCCCGGACGGGGGTAATGAAAAACTGTTTTTT. As protein: CASSPDGGNEKLFF.

The count of this clone is one. V and J are TRBV15 and TRBJ1-2; D gene unclear. The CDR3 is made up of 14 amino acids. The V gene's germline CDR1 is LNHNV and CDR2 YYDKDF (reference sequence). V was pared by 1 base and J by 2 bases, with 8 bases between. CDR3 coding DNA: TGTGCCACCAGCAGAGCTGCGACAAACTATGGCTACACCTTC. As protein: CATSRAATNYGYTF.

V and J are TRBV3-1 (or the pseudogene TRBV3-2) and TRBJ1-2; D is unclear. Trimming removed 3 bases from V and 8 bases from J, with 13 bases in between. The germline gives CDR1 LGHDT, CDR2 YNNKEL (reference sequence). The CDR3 is 13 amino acids. The CDR3 sequence is CASSHDTANGYTF. The DNA for the CDR3 is TGTGCCAGCAGCCACGACACCGCCAACGGCTACACCTTC.

The chain combines TRBV5-1 with TRBJ2-3; TRBD2 might be the D (6 bases). Trimming removed 2 bases from V and 2 bases from J, with 12 bases in between. This CDR3 region has 15 residues. Germline CDR1 SGHRS, CDR2 YFSETQ. The CDR3 nucleotides read TGCGCCAGCAGCTTCCCGGGAGACATCACAGATACGCAGTATTTT. Residues: CASSFPGDITDTQYF.

This rearrangement joins TRBV5-1 to TRBJ1-1; D is possibly TRBD1 (5 bases). Trimming removed 4 bases from V and 5 bases from J, with 15 bases in between. The germline gives CDR1 SGHRS, CDR2 YFSETQ. There are 14 residues in the CDR3. CDR3 protein: CASSQAQGWTEAFF. For the CDR3, the DNA is TGCGCCAGCAGCCAGGCCCAGGGTTGGACTGAAGCTTTCTTT.

The chain links TRBV10-3 to TRBJ2-5, with a weak D call TRBD2 (5 bases). Germline V lookup: CDR1 ENHRY, CDR2 SYGVKD. This CDR3 has 12 amino acids. In DNA, the CDR3 is TGTTCAGCCAAAGGAGAGGGTGAGACCCAGTACTTC. It codes for CSAKGEGETQYF.

In DNA, the CDR3 is TGTGCCATCAGTGAGAGGGACAGGGAGTCTTCACCCCTCCACTTT. Translation: CAISERDRESSPLHF. V gene TRBV10-3 combines with J gene TRBJ1-6; 9 bases agree with TRBD1. This CDR3 is built from 15 residues. J gave up 9 bases and V 2 bases, and 5 bases lay outside the gene matches. Germline V gives CDR1 ENHRY, CDR2 SYGVKD.

This chain links TRBV18 with TRBJ1-3; no clear D gene. Deletions cut 8 bases from V and 0 bases from J, with 8 bases between. The CDR3 covers 13 residues. Germline V gene data show CDR1 as KGHSH and CDR2 as LQKENI. This CDR3 is CASSRISGNTIYF. CDR3 in DNA: TGTGCCAGCAGCAGGATCTCTGGAAACACCATATATTTT.

The gene calls are TRBV6-4 and TRBJ2-7, with D possibly being TRBD2 (5 bases). The CDR3 length is 13 residues. Germline CDR1 is MRHNA and CDR2 is SNTAGT. V shed 4 bases and J shed 2 bases, with 9 bases lying between them. As DNA, the CDR3 is TGTGCCAGCAGTGTAGACGGGACCTACGAGCAGTACTTC. Its protein is CASSVDGTYEQYF.

The rearrangement links TRBV7-9 to TRBJ1-6, with a weak D call TRBD1 (5 bases). Trimming shortened V by 6 bases and J by 7 bases, and 13 bases separated the two germline ends. CDR1 and CDR2 (germline): SEHNR, FQNEAQ (reference sequence). CDR3 length: 14 amino acids. For the CDR3, the DNA is TGTGCCAGCAGTCGAGACAGCAACAATTCACCCCTCCACTTT. Translating gives CASSRDSNNSPLHF.

The rearrangement uses TRBV15 and TRBJ2-1; TRBD1 is a possible D gene (5 bases). Germline loops: CDR1 LNHNV, CDR2 YYDKDF (reference sequence). V was cut by 0 bases and J by 3 bases, with 15 bases left in between. CDR3 length: 17 amino acids. For the CDR3, the DNA is TGTGCCACCAGCAGAGACGGAACAGGTGTTTTCTACAATGAGCAGTTCTTC. It is translated as CATSRDGTGVFYNEQFF. Full variable domain (outside the CDR3, taken from reference TRBV15 and TRBJ2-1): DAMVIQNPRYQVTQFGKPVTLSCSQTLNHNVMYWYQQKSSQAPKLLFHYYDKDFNNEADTPDNFQSRRPNTSFCFLDIRSPGLGDTAMYLCATSRDGTGVFYNEQFFGPGTRLTVL.

The chain carries TRBV3-1 (or the pseudogene TRBV3-2) and TRBJ2-3; 10 bases are a match to TRBD2. J was trimmed by 4 bases and V by 9 bases; bases with no gene match: 10. The CDR3 consists of 15 residues. The V gene's germline CDR1 is LGHDT and CDR2 YNNKEL (reference sequence). The CDR3 coding sequence is TGTGCCAGTTCTAAATCCGGGACTAGCGCAGATACGCAGTATTTT. It codes for CASSKSGTSADTQYF.

The rearrangement links TRBV12-3 or TRBV12-4 to TRBJ2-7; no firm D call. The CDR3 loop spans 12 amino acids. Deletions cut 4 bases from V and 7 bases from J, with 11 bases between. The CDR3 DNA reads TGTGCCAGCAGTTCGGGTTCTAAGGAGCAGTACTTC. Translation: CASSSGSKEQYF.

CDR3 loop: CASSDRNEQYF. In DNA form, the CDR3 reads TGTGCCAGCAGTGACCGTAACGAGCAGTACTTC. V gene TRBV6-4 combines with J gene TRBJ2-7; no reliable D call. The CDR3 contains 11 residues. The germline V gene has CDR1 MRHNA and CDR2 SNTAGT. The V end lost 2 bases, the J end lost 5 bases, and 4 bases lay between the germline ends.

The chain has TRBV20-1 and TRBJ1-5, with D unresolved. The CDR3 sequence is 15 residues long. The V gene lost 3 bases and the J gene lost 4 bases, with 16 bases spanning the gap. Germline-derived CDR1 and CDR2 are DFQATT and SNEGSKA (reference sequence). CDR3 DNA: TGCAGTGCTAGTCCTACGGGGTCCTCTAATCAGCCCCAGCATTTT. Its protein product is CSASPTGSSNQPQHF.

The V gene is TRBV7-2, the J gene TRBJ1-6; tentatively, D is TRBD1 (6 bases). The CDR3 is made up of 15 amino acids. V lost 5 bases and J 8 bases, leaving 16 bases between the germline ends. Germline CDR1 and CDR2: SGHTA and FQGNSA. CDR3 sequence: CASSASGGFYSPLHF. The CDR3 DNA sequence: TGTGCCAGCAGCGCCTCGGGGGGCTTTTATTCACCCCTCCACTTT.

V is TRBV6-5 and J is TRBJ2-5; 9 bases are a match to TRBD2. The germline gives CDR1 MNHEY, CDR2 SVGAGI. V lost 5 bases and J lost 5; bases outside the gene matches: 6. The CDR3 spans 14 residues. As DNA, the CDR3 is TGTGCCAGCAGTCTGCGGGGGGGCGGGGAGACCCAGTACTTC. Translating it yields CASSLRGGGETQYF.

This chain connects TRBV6-5 to TRBJ2-7, with TRBD1 as a possible D gene (6 bases). Trimming removed 8 bases from V and 1 base from J, with 9 bases in between. The CDR3 loop spans 12 amino acids. Germline-derived CDR1 and CDR2 are MNHEY and SVGAGI. CDR3 region: CASLQGSYEQYF. The CDR3 region has the DNA TGTGCCAGCCTACAGGGTTCCTACGAGCAGTACTTC.

V gene TRBV9 combines with J gene TRBJ2-2; possibly TRBD2 for D (6 bases). This CDR3 is 16 amino acids long. Germline V gene sequence: CDR1 SGDLS, CDR2 YYNGEE. The germline V and J ends were trimmed by 0 bases and 1 base, with 10 bases remaining between them. The CDR3, as DNA: TGTGCCAGCAGCGTAGTAGGAGGGTTGAACACCGGGGAGCTGTTTTTT. This translates into CASSVVGGLNTGELFF.

Comment on this clone: This same CDR3 is encoded by further DNA sequences in the sample. The J gene is TRBJ2-5, the V gene TRBV18, with 9 positions matching TRBD2. Germline CDR1 KGHSH, CDR2 LQKENI. The CDR3 totals 14 residues. The junction had 1 base not matched to a gene; V was cut back by 2 bases and J by 3 bases. The CDR3 loop reads CASSPLAGEETQYF. The CDR3 DNA follows: TGTGCCAGCTCACCATTAGCGGGGGAAGAGACCCAGTACTTC. The variable domain in full, with the rest retrieved from reference TRBV18 and TRBJ2-5, is NAGVMQNPRHLVRRRGQEARLRCSPMKGHSHVYWYRQLPEEGLKFMVYLQKENIIDESGMPKERFSAEFPKEGPSILRIQQVVRGDSAAYFCASSPLAGEETQYFGPGTRLLVL.